The 9 T cell receptor beta chains presented below share a single source sample, sequenced in a study of monozygotic twins with inflammatory bowel disease. TCRdb reprocessed the 5' RACE reads and stores each CDR3 protein as one record, lacking DNA. The sample holds 210,000 or so distinct CDR3 sequences. What was sequenced was blood. These TCRs come from a human donor with ulcerative colitis or Crohn's disease, or a healthy co-twin of an affected twin (not recorded which).

The chain employs TRBV5-6 and TRBJ2-3; lacking DNA, the TRBD1 call made by TCRdb goes unchecked. Germline assignment: CDR1 SGHDT and CDR2 YYEEEE. The CDR3 contains 16 residues. The CDR3 protein is CASSSSPGQGWDTQYF.

The chain has TRBV4-1 and TRBJ2-5; the D gene TCRdb calls, TRBD1, cannot be checked with no DNA. The germline V gene encodes CDR1 MGHRA and CDR2 YSYEKL. The CDR3 length is 17 residues. This CDR3 reads CASSQVGGGRLQETQYF.

This chain joins TRBV19 and TRBJ1-1. Germline V lookup: CDR1 LNHDA, CDR2 SQIVND (reference sequence). CDR3 length: 12 amino acids. The CDR3: CASRWENTEAFF.

The chain combines TRBV20-1 with TRBJ2-7; TCRdb indicates TRBD2, and absent DNA this call remains unverified. The germline gives CDR1 DFQATT, CDR2 SNEGSKA (reference sequence). The CDR3 is 14 residues long. CDR3 loop: CSAQSGTPEREQYF.

This chain joins TRBV7-3 and TRBJ1-6; TCRdb outputs TRBD1, but without DNA this stays unchecked. Germline V gene data show CDR1 as SGHTA and CDR2 as FQGTGA. The CDR3 has 12 residues. This CDR3 reads CASSLIGGNLHF.

V gene TRBV2 combines with J gene TRBJ2-2; the D call from TCRdb, TRBD1, cannot be confirmed without DNA. The length of the CDR3 is 15 residues. The germline V gene encodes CDR1 SNHLY and CDR2 FYNNEI. CDR3 amino acids: CASSSPGQGSGELFF.

The genes are TRBV4-2 and TRBJ1-1; TCRdb calls TRBD1, which cannot be checked without DNA. The CDR3 is 17 amino acids. Germline values: CDR1 LGHNA, CDR2 YNFKEQ. The CDR3 loop reads CASSLMGTGGSATEAFF.

This chain joins TRBV20-1 and TRBJ1-1; no DNA is available, so the TRBD1 call from TCRdb remains unchecked. CDR1 and CDR2 (germline): DFQATT, SNEGSKA (reference sequence). The CDR3 runs 15 residues. The CDR3 protein is CSATSTGTGYTEAFF.

The rearrangement links TRBV4-2 to TRBJ2-4; TCRdb's D gene call, TRBD1, goes unchecked for lack of DNA. This CDR3 has 16 amino acids. The germline CDR1 and CDR2 sequences are LGHNA and YNFKEQ. CDR3 sequence: CASSPRTGEGQNIQYF.